The 19 T cell receptor beta chains given below trace back to one sample, sequenced in a study of OX40 agonist ivuxolimab in advanced cancers. Profiling relied on immunoSEQ multiplex PCR, and the TCRdb table lists in-frame clones only, not all of them. The table has some 45,000 clones, 86% seen once; the top ten hold 30% to 35%. The sequencing used CD4+ or CD8+ T cells sorted from blood, collected in a trial of the OX40 agonist ivuxolimab. These receptors all come from an adult with an advanced solid tumor such as melanoma, head and neck, liver or kidney cancer.

CDR3 residues: CASSEGQGFRGEQYF. The CDR3 nucleotides are TGCGCCAGCAGCGAGGGTCAGGGCTTCCGAGGCGAGCAGTACTTC. This chain joins TRBV5-1 and TRBJ2-7; D is tentatively TRBD1 or TRBD2 (5 bases each). CDR1 SGHRS and CDR2 YFSETQ come from the germline V gene. V was cut by 4 bases and J by 6 bases, with 20 bases left in between. This CDR3 spans 15 amino acids.

This clone was detected only once. The V call is TRBV15, the J call TRBJ2-2; weak D call: TRBD2 (6 bases). Germline loops: CDR1 LNHNV, CDR2 YYDKDF (reference sequence). CDR3 size: 16 residues. Trimming left V 4 bases short and J 0 bases short, with 12 bases between. The CDR3 coding sequence is TGTGCCACCAGCAAAACTAGCCCCACGAACACCGGGGAGCTGTTTTTT. As protein: CATSKTSPTNTGELFF.

V is TRBV9 and J is TRBJ1-2; 10 bases agree with TRBD1. This CDR3 comprises 14 residues. The germline gives CDR1 SGDLS, CDR2 YYNGEE. The ends lost 5 bases at V and 2 bases at J; junction bases unmatched: 3. The CDR3 region is CASRAGQGNYGYTF. CDR3 in DNA: TGTGCCAGCAGAGCGGGACAGGGGAACTATGGCTACACCTTC. Variable domain in full (rest from reference TRBV9 and TRBJ1-2): DSGVTQTPKHLITATGQRVTLRCSPRSGDLSVYWYQQSLDQGLQFLIQYYNGEERAKGNILERFSAQQFPDLHSELNLSSLELGDSALYFCASRAGQGNYGYTFGSGTRLTVV.

The J gene is TRBJ1-6, the V gene TRBV28; D gene unclear. CDR3 length: 12 residues. Germline loops: CDR1 MDHEN, CDR2 SYDVKM. Trimming took 2 bases from V and 9 from J, leaving 5 bases between them. CDR3 in amino acids: CASSLRPSPLHF. In DNA, the CDR3 is TGTGCCAGCAGTTTAAGGCCTTCACCCCTCCACTTT.

The chain joins TRBV7-9 to TRBJ1-1; D perhaps matches TRBD1 (6 bases). Trimming took off 1 base at V and 11 bases at J, with 11 bases between the two ends. CDR1 is SEHNR, CDR2 FQNEAQ, per germline (reference sequence). The CDR3 is made up of 12 amino acids. CDR3 sequence reads: CASSLEGGPAFF. CDR3 in DNA: TGTGCCAGCAGCTTAGAGGGGGGGCCGGCTTTCTTT.

The V gene is TRBV13, the J gene TRBJ2-3; no definite D call. Germline V gives CDR1 PRHDT, CDR2 FYEKMQ (reference sequence). CDR3 size: 11 residues. With 3 bases removed from V and 5 bases from J, the gap between germline ends came to 3 bases. CDR3 bases: TGTGCCAGCAGCTTCGGAGATACGCAGTATTTT. Protein product: CASSFGDTQYF.

Concerning this clone: One end of the junction varies from germline; a read error may be responsible. This rearrangement joins TRBV7-9 to TRBJ2-7, with D uncertain. Germline V lookup: CDR1 SEHNR, CDR2 FQNEAQ (reference sequence). The CDR3 sequence is 12 residues long. CDR3 region: CASSLEMAPTSF. CDR3 sequence (DNA): TGTGCCAGCAGCTTGGAAATGGCACCCACCTCCTTC.

The V call is TRBV6-1, the J call TRBJ1-2; D is unclear. Trimming took 6 bases from V and 5 from J, leaving 13 bases between them. The germline V gene encodes CDR1 MNHNS and CDR2 SASEGT. There are 13 residues in the CDR3. CDR3: CASRLTTAYGYTF. CDR3 in DNA: TGTGCCAGCAGGCTGACAACGGCATATGGCTACACCTTC.

This chain joins TRBV7-3 and TRBJ2-7, with 9 nucleotides matching TRBD2. The J segment lost 7 bases and the V segment lost 3 bases, leaving 7 bases of the junction unmatched. The CDR3 sequence is 14 residues long. Per the germline V gene, CDR1 is SGHTA and CDR2 is FQGTGA. The CDR3 region is CASSFNSGRVEQYF. The CDR3 bases are TGTGCCAGCAGCTTTAATAGCGGGAGAGTAGAGCAGTACTTC.

CDR3 bases: TGTGCCAGCAGTTTTGGTAGCTCCTACGAGCAGTACTTC. Translated: CASSFGSSYEQYF. V and J are TRBV6-4 and TRBJ2-7, with no clear D. From germline, CDR1 is MRHNA and CDR2 SNTAGT. This CDR3 region has 13 residues. V was pared by 5 bases and J by 0 bases, with 8 bases between.

The chain recombines TRBV7-9 with TRBJ1-2; TRBD1 might be the D (6 bases). This CDR3 is 13 amino acids long. Trimming shortened V by 5 bases and J by 6 bases, and 13 bases separated the two germline ends. In germline, CDR1 is SEHNR, CDR2 FQNEAQ (reference sequence). CDR3 sequence (DNA): TGTGCCAGCAGCCCGGGGAGGGGGAATGGCTACACCTTC. As protein: CASSPGRGNGYTF.

The rearrangement uses TRBV4-1 and TRBJ1-1, with 8 bases fitting TRBD1. There are 16 residues in the CDR3. Germline CDR1 MGHRA, CDR2 YSYEKL. V gave up 4 bases and J gave up 4 bases; unmatched junction bases: 11. The CDR3 protein is CASSRGAGGSSTEAFF. CDR3 bases: TGCGCCAGCAGCCGGGGGGCAGGGGGCTCGAGCACTGAAGCTTTCTTT.

The genes are TRBV4-1 and TRBJ1-1, with D unclear. CDR3 size: 15 residues. The germline V gene encodes CDR1 MGHRA and CDR2 YSYEKL. Trimming shortened V by 0 bases and J by 1 base, and 9 bases separated the two germline ends. CDR3 sequence: CASSQEGQPNTEAFF. The CDR3 DNA follows: TGCGCCAGCAGCCAAGAAGGGCAGCCGAACACTGAAGCTTTCTTT.

With respect to this clone: A junction boundary mismatches the germline segment, possibly from a read error. V usage is TRBV5-1 and J usage is TRBJ2-3, with D hard to call. The germline gives CDR1 SGHRS, CDR2 YFSETQ. CDR3 length: 15 residues. The CDR3 DNA sequence: TGCGTCAGCAGCCCTCGGGTTGGAGATGGAAATACGCAGTATTTT. Translating it yields CVSSPRVGDGNTQYF.

This clone was detected only once. This chain uses TRBV7-9 with TRBJ1-6; perhaps TRBD1 as D (5 bases). The germline CDR1 and CDR2 sequences are SEHNR and FQNEAQ (reference sequence). The CDR3 has 14 amino acids. The V and J ends lost 1 base and 8 bases respectively, with 9 bases between them. The CDR3 reads CASSLGGIDSPLHF. DNA of the CDR3: TGTGCCAGCAGCTTAGGGGGCATAGATTCACCCCTCCACTTT.

This chain links TRBV2 with TRBJ2-7, with 9 bases lining up with TRBD2. The CDR3 spans 16 residues. The germline gives CDR1 SNHLY, CDR2 FYNNEI. Germline trimming cut 3 bases from V and 4 bases from J; bases unmatched to any gene: 10. CDR3 sequence reads: CASSEGGGTSIYEQYF. The CDR3 DNA reads TGTGCCAGCAGTGAGGGTGGAGGGACTAGCATATACGAGCAGTACTTC.

The CDR3 nucleotides are TGTGCCAGCAGTGAAGTGGGTAGCGCCTACGAGCAGTACTTC. Its protein is CASSEVGSAYEQYF. The chain combines TRBV6-5 with TRBJ2-7; D is perhaps TRBD2 (5 bases). V dropped 5 bases and J dropped 2 bases, with 13 bases sitting between them. This CDR3 is 14 amino acids long. CDR1 and CDR2 (germline): MNHEY, SVGAGI.

V is TRBV5-1 and J is TRBJ2-6; possibly TRBD2 for D (6 bases). V lost 0 bases and J 1 base, leaving 14 bases between the germline ends. The CDR3 totals 18 residues. The germline V gene has CDR1 SGHRS and CDR2 YFSETQ. CDR3 sequence (DNA): TGCGCCAGCAGCTTGGCTCCGGGGGTGGGTTCTGGGGCCAACGTCCTGACTTTC. It yields the protein CASSLAPGVGSGANVLTF.

This clone was recorded only once. The V gene is TRBV29-1, the J gene TRBJ1-1, with D hard to call. Per germline, CDR1 SQVTM and CDR2 ANQGSEA. V was trimmed by 6 bases and J by 1 base, leaving 9 bases between them. The CDR3 loop spans 12 amino acids. CDR3 sequence: CSVDSTNTEAFF. For the CDR3, the DNA is TGCAGCGTGGACTCGACGAACACTGAAGCTTTCTTT.